This T cell receptor beta chain was identified in a study of blood T cell repertoires in COVID-19. Overall study context: The samples span acute and convalescent COVID-19 from the United States, Italy and Spain.

Profiling relied on immunoSEQ multiplex PCR, and the TCRdb table lists in-frame clones only, not all of them. The sample lists around 300,000 clones, about 89% occurring once. With V trimmed by 8 bases and J by 6 bases, 9 bases remained unmatched. The germline CDR1 and CDR2 sequences are SGHVS and FNYEAQ. The CDR3 covers 15 residues. Source material: PBMCs or T cells enriched from blood (not recorded which). This chain connects TRBV7-6 to TRBJ2-3; 12 positions match TRBD2. This clonotype was obtained from a woman between 40 and 55 years old who had recovered from COVID-19. CDR3 protein: CASGLAGGRFDTQYF. The CDR3 region has the DNA TGTGCCAGCGGGCTAGCGGGGGGGCGGTTCGATACGCAGTATTTT.